A single T cell receptor (beta chain) is shown here with its context. What it binds is unknown. This sample is part of a study of TIL therapy for anti-PD-1-resistant metastatic lung cancer. Study information: Median tumor PD-L1 proportion score was roughly 6%. Most patients had lung adenocarcinoma; several tumors were EGFR-mutant, two ALK-rearranged; half smoked currently or formerly.

Sequencing used immunoSEQ v3. Each library reached around 1.9 million read pairs, or roughly 4.5-6.5 million at deep level. Only in-frame clones appear in the TCRdb table, and some are missing; sequencing was by immunoSEQ multiplex PCR. The sample lists about 60,000 clones, about 69% occurring once. The time point is: pre-treatment sample, taken before nivolumab and TIL therapy. CDR3 length equals 13 residues. Germline CDR1 reads PRHDT; CDR2 reads FYEKMQ (reference sequence). Trimming stripped 5 bases from V and 6 bases from J, with 13 bases between. Findings and limits, study-wide: The baseline peripheral repertoire was partially replaced by infused TIL clonotypes that later decayed.

This clonotype was obtained from a person aged 25 to 80 with non-small cell lung cancer. Sequenced here: blood, sampled at baseline. V and J are TRBV13 and TRBJ1-2, with D possibly TRBD1 on 5 matching bases. The CDR3 reads CASSDRRGDGYTF. In nucleotides, the CDR3 is TGTGCCAGCAGCGATCGGCGGGGGGATGGCTACACCTTC.